This section outlines one T cell receptor beta chain sequence together with its context. The target antigen is unknown. V was clipped by 0 bases and J by 9 bases, with 15 bases between them. Germline CDR1 reads LGHDT; CDR2 reads YNNKEL (reference sequence). There are 14 residues in the CDR3. During its preparation, the TCRbeta library received unique molecular identifiers. TCRdb reprocessed the PCR reads with MiXCR, giving one entry per CDR3 protein. The sample comprises about 580,000 distinct CDR3 sequences, more than 20% of which are singletons, and 30% to 40% rests with the top ten. This sample is part of a study of T-cell reconstitution after alpha-beta-depleted transplantation in children. Study outcomes and limitations: Most T-cell counts and diversity one year after the transplant came from T cells that were newly produced. For some patients, TCRbeta diversity was high at day 60 because of recipient T cells and thymic progenitors that survived. Alpha-beta T cells present about two months after transplant were reported to originate from several hundred expanded graft clones.

The sequencing used PBMCs, collected before TCRalphabeta/CD19-depleted stem cell transplant. The J gene is TRBJ2-7, the V gene TRBV3-1, with no clear D. This sequence was found in a boy in the first two years of life with Wiskott-Aldrich syndrome, due to receive a stem cell transplant. The chain's CDR3 is CASSQEPGPTGQYF. CDR3 DNA sequence: TGTGCCAGCAGCCAAGAGCCGGGCCCGACGGGGCAGTACTTC.